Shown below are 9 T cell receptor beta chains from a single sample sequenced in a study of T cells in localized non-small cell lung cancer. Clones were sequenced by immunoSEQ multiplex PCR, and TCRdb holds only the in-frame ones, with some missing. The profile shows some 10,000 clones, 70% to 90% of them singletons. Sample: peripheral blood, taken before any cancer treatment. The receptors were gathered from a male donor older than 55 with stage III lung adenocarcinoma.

CDR3 nucleotide sequence: TGCGCCAGCAGCCCTTATCCTGGACAGCCAGTCTATGGCTACACCTTC. Protein sequence: CASSPYPGQPVYGYTF. The chain is built from TRBV5-1 and TRBJ1-2, with a possible D match to TRBD1 (6 bases). The CDR3 consists of 16 residues. V was shortened by 4 bases and J by 4 bases, with 20 bases between the two germline ends. The germline gives CDR1 SGHRS, CDR2 YFSETQ. Looking up the rest from reference TRBV5-1 and TRBJ1-2 gives the full variable domain: KAGVTQTPRYLIKTRGQQVTLSCSPISGHRSVSWYQQTPGQGLQFLFEYFSETQRNKGNFPGRFSGRQFSNSRSEMNVSTLELGDSALYLCASSPYPGQPVYGYTFGSGTRLTVV.

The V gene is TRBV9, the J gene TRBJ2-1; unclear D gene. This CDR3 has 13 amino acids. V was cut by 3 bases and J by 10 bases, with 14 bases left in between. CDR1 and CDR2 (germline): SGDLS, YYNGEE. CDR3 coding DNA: TGTGCCAGCAGCGCCCCCCGGAGTCCGGAGCAGTTCTTC. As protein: CASSAPRSPEQFF. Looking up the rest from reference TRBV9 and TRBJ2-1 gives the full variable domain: DSGVTQTPKHLITATGQRVTLRCSPRSGDLSVYWYQQSLDQGLQFLIQYYNGEERAKGNILERFSAQQFPDLHSELNLSSLELGDSALYFCASSAPRSPEQFFGPGTRLTVL.

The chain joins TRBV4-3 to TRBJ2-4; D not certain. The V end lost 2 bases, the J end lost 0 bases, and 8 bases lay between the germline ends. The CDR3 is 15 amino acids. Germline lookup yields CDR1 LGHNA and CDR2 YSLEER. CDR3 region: CASSQTAVAKNIQYF. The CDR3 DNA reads TGCGCCAGCAGCCAAACGGCAGTAGCCAAAAACATTCAGTACTTC.

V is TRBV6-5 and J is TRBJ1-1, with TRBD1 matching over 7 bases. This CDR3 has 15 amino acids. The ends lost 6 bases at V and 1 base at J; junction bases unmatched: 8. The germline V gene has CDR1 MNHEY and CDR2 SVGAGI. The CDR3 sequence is CASRFRGEGNTEAFF. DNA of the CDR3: TGTGCCAGCAGGTTCAGGGGGGAGGGGAACACTGAAGCTTTCTTT.

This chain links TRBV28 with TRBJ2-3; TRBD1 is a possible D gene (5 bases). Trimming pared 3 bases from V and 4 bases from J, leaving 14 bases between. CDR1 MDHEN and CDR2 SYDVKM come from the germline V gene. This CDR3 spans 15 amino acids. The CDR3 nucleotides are TGTGCCAGCAGTTTGGGTAGGGGCGCATCAGATACGCAGTATTTT. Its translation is CASSLGRGASDTQYF. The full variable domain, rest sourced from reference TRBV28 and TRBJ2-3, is DVKVTQSSRYLVKRTGEKVFLECVQDMDHENMFWYRQDPGLGLRLIYFSYDVKMKEKGDIPEGYSVSREKKERFSLILESASTNQTSMYLCASSLGRGASDTQYFGPGTRLTVL.

The CDR3 sequence is CASSSSRSYGYTF. The CDR3 DNA sequence: TGTGCCAGCAGCAGTAGTAGGTCGTATGGCTACACCTTC. The J gene is TRBJ1-2, the V gene TRBV5-5; no reliable D call. The CDR3 is 13 residues long. V was trimmed by 4 bases and J by 5 bases, leaving 12 bases between them. Looked up from germline, CDR1 is SGHKS and CDR2 is YYEKEE (reference sequence).

The DNA for the CDR3 is TGTGCCAGCAGCTTAAGTTCGGAGGGGAAAAGGTGGGAAAAACTGTTTTTT. This codes for CASSLSSEGKRWEKLFF. V gene TRBV7-9 combines with J gene TRBJ1-4; D might be TRBD1 (5 bases). In germline, CDR1 is SEHNR, CDR2 FQNEAQ (reference sequence). The CDR3 is 17 amino acids. The V gene lost 2 bases and the J gene lost 8 bases, with 21 bases spanning the gap. Based on the CDR3 plus reference TRBV7-9 and TRBJ1-4, the full variable domain is DTGVSQNPRHKITKRGQNVTFRCDPISEHNRLYWYRQTLGQGPEFLTYFQNEAQLEKSRLLSDRFSAERPKGSFSTLEIQRTEQGDSAMYLCASSLSSEGKRWEKLFFGSGTQLSVL.

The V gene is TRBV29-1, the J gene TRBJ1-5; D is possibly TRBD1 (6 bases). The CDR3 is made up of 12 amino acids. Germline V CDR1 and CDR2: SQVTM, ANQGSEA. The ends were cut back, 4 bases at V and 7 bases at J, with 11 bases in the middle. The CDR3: CSVVVGGQPQHF. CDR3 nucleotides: TGCAGCGTTGTCGTAGGGGGGCAGCCCCAGCATTTT.

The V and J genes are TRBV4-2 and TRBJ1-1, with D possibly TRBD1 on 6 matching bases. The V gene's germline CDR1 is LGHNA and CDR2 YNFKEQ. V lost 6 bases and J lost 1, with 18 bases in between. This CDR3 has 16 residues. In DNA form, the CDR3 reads TGTGCCAGCAGGTGGAAAACAGGGTGGAGGAACACTGAAGCTTTCTTT. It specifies CASRWKTGWRNTEAFF.